The clone carrying this T cell receptor (beta chain) has a handful of counts. This sample stems from a study of blood T cell repertoires in COVID-19. As for the study in general: The origin of the acute and convalescent COVID-19 samples was the United States, Italy and Spain.

Those who participated ranged in age from roughly 18 to 95 years and resided in about two dozen US areas. Categorization into cohorts depended on clinical history that participants reported. The CDR3 runs 13 residues. Between the trimmed V and J ends, which lost 3 bases and 3 bases, there was a span of 9 bases. Germline assignment: CDR1 SNHLY and CDR2 FYNNEI. Clones were read by immunoSEQ multiplex PCR, and TCRdb kept only the in-frame ones, dropping some. In the table there are roughly 140,000 clones, around four fifths of which are singletons. The sequence was obtained from a woman aged 40 to 49 who had recovered from COVID-19. V and J are TRBV2 and TRBJ2-7; D is unresolved. The sequencing sample was made of PBMCs or T cells enriched from blood (not recorded which). CDR3 sequence reads: CASSERLLYEQYF. CDR3 nucleotide sequence: TGTGCCAGCAGTGAGAGGCTCCTCTACGAGCAGTACTTC.